The 19 T cell receptor beta chains listed next were all sequenced from one sample in a study of T cell responses to AZD1222 COVID-19 vaccine. TCRdb keeps only in-frame clones here, not all; method: immunoSEQ multiplex PCR. The repertoire consists of 100,000 to 150,000 clones, with 93% occurring once and the leading ten covering 4.5% to 6%. The material was peripheral blood, obtained on day 0 of AZD1222 vaccination. These receptors originate from an adult in good health.

J is TRBJ2-1 and V is TRBV7-2, with D perhaps given as TRBD1 or TRBD2 (5 bases each). V lost 4 bases to trimming and J lost 4 bases, with 20 bases between them. The CDR3 has 17 residues. Germline CDR1 is SGHTA and CDR2 is FQGNSA. The CDR3 DNA reads as TGTGCCAGCAGCTCGCTTTGGGCCCGAGGGGCTTACAATGAGCAGTTCTTC. Residues: CASSSLWARGAYNEQFF.

This chain connects TRBV7-2 to TRBJ1-5; 10 bases are a match to TRBD1. V was pared by 3 bases and J by 3 bases, with 5 bases of the junction left unmatched. The V gene's germline CDR1 is SGHTA and CDR2 FQGNSA. The CDR3 totals 16 residues. The CDR3 reads CASSFRDRGINQPQHF. The CDR3 nucleotides read TGTGCCAGCAGCTTCCGGGACAGGGGCATCAATCAGCCCCAGCATTTT.

The rearrangement uses TRBV3-1 (or the pseudogene TRBV3-2) and TRBJ1-2; D unresolved. The CDR3 spans 11 residues. V was pared by 1 base and J by 11 bases, with 8 bases between. CDR1 and CDR2 from the germline V gene are LGHDT and YNNKEL (reference sequence). CDR3 bases: TGTGCCAGCAGCCAAGGCAGAAAATACACCTTC. Residues: CASSQGRKYTF.

The chain combines TRBV11-3 with TRBJ2-5, with unresolved D. The CDR3 totals 12 residues. Germline assignment: CDR1 SGHNT and CDR2 YENEEA. Trimming shortened V by 1 base and J by 5 bases, and 5 bases separated the two germline ends. The CDR3 reads CASSLAGETQYF. The CDR3 DNA sequence: TGTGCCAGCAGCTTAGCTGGGGAGACCCAGTACTTC.

The V gene is TRBV18, the J gene TRBJ2-7, with 8 positions matching TRBD1. Per the germline V gene, CDR1 is KGHSH and CDR2 is LQKENI. V lost 4 bases to trimming and J lost 5 bases; unmatched junction nucleotides: 4. The CDR3 is made up of 13 amino acids. The CDR3 loop is CASSRDRTNEQYF. CDR3 DNA: TGTGCCAGCTCACGGGACAGGACCAACGAGCAGTACTTC.

V gene TRBV5-5 combines with J gene TRBJ1-2, with D hard to call. V was pared by 0 bases and J by 7 bases, with 13 bases between. Germline values: CDR1 SGHKS, CDR2 YYEKEE (reference sequence). The CDR3 is made up of 14 amino acids. This CDR3 is CASSLVPWLFGYTF. CDR3 bases: TGTGCCAGCAGCTTGGTCCCCTGGTTGTTTGGCTACACCTTC.

J is TRBJ2-2 and V is TRBV19; 8 bases are a match to TRBD2. J lost 4 bases, V lost 3 bases, and 4 bases had no gene match. The germline CDR1 and CDR2 sequences are LNHDA and SQIVND (reference sequence). This CDR3 contains 15 residues. The CDR3 nucleotides are TGTGCCAGTAGTATGCGACTAGCGAGCACCGGGGAGCTGTTTTTT. Its protein product is CASSMRLASTGELFF.

V usage is TRBV12-3 or TRBV12-4 and J usage is TRBJ1-2; D possibly corresponds to TRBD1 (5 bases). The CDR3 is made up of 13 amino acids. V lost 6 bases and J lost 10, with 18 bases in between. The DNA of the CDR3 is TGTGCCAGCAGCCTGGGACGGATGAACCACTACACCTTC. This translates into CASSLGRMNHYTF.

This clone was seen a few times. The CDR3 here is CASSGWERDTQYF. CDR3 nucleotide sequence: TGTGCCAGCAGCGGGTGGGAGCGTGATACGCAGTATTTT. The rearrangement joins TRBV7-3 to TRBJ2-3; TRBD2 might be the D (5 bases). The CDR3 runs 13 residues. V was cut by 5 bases and J by 6 bases, with 12 bases left in between. Per the germline V gene, CDR1 is SGHTA and CDR2 is FQGTGA.

The gene calls are TRBV5-8 and TRBJ2-1; TRBD1 matches 7 bases. CDR3 length: 14 residues. V was pared by 4 bases and J by 12 bases, with 13 bases of the junction left unmatched. Germline assignment: CDR1 SGHTS and CDR2 YDEGEE. Here the CDR3 DNA reads TGTGCCAGCAGCGATAATTCCCGACAGGGCGTGCAGTTCTTC. This codes for CASSDNSRQGVQFF. Complete variable domain (other parts from reference TRBV5-8 and TRBJ2-1): EAGVTQSPTHLIKTRGQQATLRCSPISGHTSVYWYQQALGLGLQFLLWYDEGEERNRGNFPPRFSGRQFPNYSSELNVNALELEDSALYLCASSDNSRQGVQFFGPGTRLTVL.

CDR3 residues: CASKQPWGPNTGELFF. As DNA, the CDR3 is TGTGCCAGCAAACAACCCTGGGGACCGAACACCGGGGAGCTGTTTTTT. V usage is TRBV11-2 and J usage is TRBJ2-2; D might be TRBD1 or TRBD2, each matching 5 bases. V dropped 7 bases and J dropped 0 bases, with 15 bases sitting between them. Germline-derived CDR1 and CDR2 are SGHAT and FQNNGV. The CDR3 is 16 amino acids.

The rearrangement uses TRBV15 and TRBJ1-1; 7 nucleotides line up with TRBD1. CDR1 is LNHNV, CDR2 YYDKDF, per germline (reference sequence). The junction had 9 bases not matched to a gene; V was cut back by 3 bases and J by 8 bases. The CDR3 is 14 residues long. In DNA form, the CDR3 reads TGTGCCACCAGCAGCGCCGGGACAGCCTCCGAAGCTTTCTTT. Protein: CATSSAGTASEAFF.

The chain recombines TRBV28 with TRBJ1-1; 8 nucleotides align to TRBD1. Germline V gene sequence: CDR1 MDHEN, CDR2 SYDVKM. This CDR3 region has 13 residues. V dropped 6 bases and J dropped 4; count of bases not matched to a gene: 4. The CDR3 here is CASRSTGGTEAFF. CDR3 sequence (DNA): TGTGCCAGCAGATCAACAGGGGGCACTGAAGCTTTCTTT.

The V gene is TRBV21-1, the J gene TRBJ2-2; the table names TRBD2, a call not compared with the DNA. TRBV21-1 is a pseudogene segment. This CDR3 has 14 residues. CDR3 nucleotides: TGTGCCAGCAGCAGAAAAGGGAGGATCGGGGAGCTGTTTTTT. Translated: CASSRKGRIGELFF.

CDR3 in amino acids: CASSLQGVYEQYF. The CDR3 DNA is TGTGCCAGCAGCTTACAGGGGGTCTACGAGCAGTACTTC. The chain has TRBV5-6 and TRBJ2-7; 8 bases align to TRBD1. The ends lost 2 bases at V and 3 bases at J; junction bases unmatched: 1. The germline CDR1 and CDR2 sequences are SGHDT and YYEEEE. The length of the CDR3 is 13 residues.

The chain carries TRBV4-1 and TRBJ2-5, with 7 bases fitting TRBD1. CDR3 length: 15 amino acids. Germline trimming cut 4 bases from V and 1 base from J; bases unmatched to any gene: 6. Germline CDR1 MGHRA, CDR2 YSYEKL. CDR3 nucleotides: TGCGCCAGCAGCCTTTCGGACAGGAGCCAAGAGACCCAGTACTTC. Its protein is CASSLSDRSQETQYF.

The rearrangement uses TRBV7-2 and TRBJ1-3; D not certain. CDR1 is SGHTA, CDR2 FQGNSA, per germline. The V gene lost 4 bases and the J gene lost 4 bases, with 14 bases spanning the gap. CDR3 size: 15 residues. CDR3 coding DNA: TGTGCCAGCAGCTCAGGCCCAGTGGTCGGAAACACCATATATTTT. This gives the protein CASSSGPVVGNTIYF.

The J gene is TRBJ2-7, the V gene TRBV6-5, with D perhaps matching TRBD2 (6 bases). Trimming cost V 6 bases and J 6 bases, with 18 bases left between them. Germline V CDR1 and CDR2: MNHEY, SVGAGI. This CDR3 has 14 residues. In DNA, the CDR3 is TGTGCCAGCAGCCTCGGGACGGGGGTTCCCGAGCAGTACTTC. Residues: CASSLGTGVPEQYF.

V is TRBV4-1 and J is TRBJ2-2; 9 nucleotides line up with TRBD2. CDR1 is MGHRA and CDR2 is YSYEKL in the germline V gene. The CDR3 length is 18 residues. The J segment lost 2 bases and the V segment lost 0 bases, leaving 7 bases of the junction unmatched. The CDR3 here is CASSQDPKRGVNTGELFF. The CDR3 DNA reads as TGCGCCAGCAGCCAAGATCCAAAGCGGGGGGTCAACACCGGGGAGCTGTTTTTT.